These 16 T cell receptor beta chains were all obtained from the same sample, sequenced in a study of vaccination effects on CD4 cells after COVID-19. ViraFEST assay sequencing came after antigen-specific CD4+ T cells were expanded with viral peptide pools. Upon completion of 10 to 11 days in culture, CD4+ T cells were isolated. This person caught SARS-CoV-2 sometime from March to December 2020, and PCR testing confirmed the infection. Antigen specificity for these receptors is unknown. Method: immunoSEQ multiplex PCR; TCRdb's copy keeps in-frame clones and lacks some. This repertoire shows approximately 26,000 clones, about 77% found once; its top ten account for roughly a fifth. Sequenced material: CD4+ T cells from PBMCs cultured with HCoV-NL63 spike peptides, taken before COVID-19 vaccination. The receptors derive from a human donor who had a prior SARS-CoV-2 infection.

The CDR3 nucleotides are TGTGCCAGCAGTGAAAGGGGGCAGACCCATAGCAATCAGCCCCAGCATTTT. This codes for CASSERGQTHSNQPQHF. The V call is TRBV6-1, the J call TRBJ1-5; TRBD1 aligns across 7 bases. The trim removed 2 bases at V and 0 bases at J, leaving 7 bases unmatched. CDR3 length: 17 residues. Per the germline V gene, CDR1 is MNHNS and CDR2 is SASEGT.

The table lists this clone with a few counts. The CDR3 bases are TGTGCCATCAGTGAGCGCGATCGGGTTTTCAGTTCCTACGAGCAGTACTTC. This gives the protein CAISERDRVFSSYEQYF. The V call is TRBV10-3, the J call TRBJ2-7; D is ambiguous. Germline V gene lookup returns CDR1 ENHRY and CDR2 SYGVKD. V was trimmed by 2 bases and J by 1 base, leaving 18 bases between them. CDR3 length equals 17 residues.

The chain uses TRBV24-1 and TRBJ2-7; maybe TRBD1 (5 bases). Deletions cut 3 bases from V and 3 bases from J, with 5 bases between. The CDR3 is made up of 12 amino acids. Germline CDR1 and CDR2: KGHDR and SFDVKD. The CDR3 loop reads CATSDQGYEQYF. CDR3 DNA sequence: TGTGCCACCAGTGATCAGGGCTACGAGCAGTACTTC.

This chain links TRBV9 with TRBJ2-7; D possibly matches TRBD1 or TRBD2 (5 bases each). Between the trimmed V and J ends, which lost 3 bases and 2 bases, there was a span of 12 bases. The CDR3 loop spans 14 amino acids. CDR1 and CDR2 from the germline V gene are SGDLS and YYNGEE. The CDR3 DNA follows: TGTGCCAGCAGCGAGAGCGTGGGACCCTACGAGCAGTACTTC. It is translated as CASSESVGPYEQYF.

The table lists this clone with a few counts. V is TRBV18 and J is TRBJ2-4; D is tentatively TRBD1 or TRBD2 (6 bases each). Per germline, CDR1 KGHSH and CDR2 LQKENI. CDR3 length: 14 residues. Trimming stripped 4 bases from V and 8 bases from J, with 15 bases between. This chain's CDR3 is CASSRQEGSYIQYF. CDR3 sequence (DNA): TGTGCCAGCTCACGACAGGAGGGATCTTACATTCAGTACTTC.

The J gene is TRBJ1-2, the V gene TRBV5-6; D remains unclear. CDR3 length equals 12 residues. Trimming removed 4 bases at V and 2 bases at J, with 6 bases between. Germline V CDR1 and CDR2: SGHDT, YYEEEE. DNA for the CDR3: TGTGCCAGCAGCATGTCCAACTATGGCTACACCTTC. Translating it yields CASSMSNYGYTF.

The sample holds one count of this clone. The rearrangement uses TRBV28 and TRBJ1-4, with 7 bases fitting TRBD1. Trimming cost V 5 bases and J 3 bases; bases outside gene matches: 6. This CDR3 is built from 15 residues. The germline V gene has CDR1 MDHEN and CDR2 SYDVKM. CDR3 coding DNA: TGTGCCAGCAGTAGCCCGGACAGGTCTAATGAAAAACTGTTTTTT. Translation gives CASSSPDRSNEKLFF.

This chain connects TRBV7-2 to TRBJ2-7; 12 bases are shared with TRBD2. V was pared by 2 bases and J by 7 bases, with 6 bases of the junction left unmatched. In germline, CDR1 is SGHTA, CDR2 FQGNSA. The CDR3 is made up of 15 amino acids. The CDR3 sequence: CASSLSTSGGREQYF. The CDR3, as DNA: TGTGCCAGCAGCTTAAGTACTAGCGGGGGGAGGGAGCAGTACTTC.

The genes are TRBV5-1 and TRBJ1-1; 9 nucleotides match TRBD1. Germline V lookup: CDR1 SGHRS, CDR2 YFSETQ. This CDR3 is built from 16 residues. V lost 0 bases to trimming and J lost 7 bases; unmatched junction nucleotides: 10. As DNA, the CDR3 is TGCGCCAGCAGCTTGGGGGGGACAGGGAAGATTGTTGAAGCTTTCTTT. Amino acids: CASSLGGTGKIVEAFF.

The chain recombines TRBV21-1 with TRBJ1-1. TRBV21-1 is described as a pseudogene. The CDR3 is 13 residues long. The CDR3 protein is CASSKIRATEAFF. As DNA, the CDR3 is TGTGCCAGCAGCAAAATTCGGGCGACTGAAGCTTTCTTT.

V is TRBV18 and J is TRBJ2-3; D remains unclear. Germline V gene lookup returns CDR1 KGHSH and CDR2 LQKENI. Trimming stripped 8 bases from V and 4 bases from J, with 7 bases between. The CDR3 is made up of 11 amino acids. The CDR3 DNA reads as TGTGCCAGCGGCCCCTCAGATACGCAGTATTTT. This encodes CASGPSDTQYF.

V usage is TRBV7-6 and J usage is TRBJ2-2; possible D gene TRBD2, 5 bases. The V and J ends lost 5 bases and 5 bases respectively, with 12 bases between them. CDR1 is SGHVS, CDR2 FNYEAQ, per germline. This CDR3 spans 14 amino acids. Written as DNA, the CDR3 is TGTGCCAGCAGCATGAGGGTAGCGACCGGGGAGCTGTTTTTT. It translates to CASSMRVATGELFF. The full variable domain, its missing parts supplied by reference TRBV7-6 and TRBJ2-2, is GAGVSQSPRYKVTKRGQDVALRCDPISGHVSLYWYRQALGQGPEFLTYFNYEAQQDKSGLPNDRFSAERPEGSISTLTIQRTEQRDSAMYRCASSMRVATGELFFGEGSRLTVL.

CDR3 amino acids: CASSIGGGVADTQYF. DNA for the CDR3: TGTGCCAGCAGCATTGGTGGTGGAGTCGCAGATACGCAGTATTTT. The chain links TRBV5-6 to TRBJ2-3; D remains unclear. The CDR3 runs to 15 residues. V dropped 4 bases and J dropped 4 bases, with 16 bases sitting between them. Germline V lookup: CDR1 SGHDT, CDR2 YYEEEE.

The chain carries TRBV6-5 and TRBJ2-7; 8 bases map to TRBD2. The V segment lost 2 bases and the J segment 3 bases; nucleotides outside the gene matches: 9. Germline CDR1 is MNHEY and CDR2 is SVGAGI. The CDR3 covers 16 residues. The CDR3 DNA reads as TGTGCCAGCAGTTACGCTTTCGCGGGAGGATTCTACGAGCAGTACTTC. It yields the protein CASSYAFAGGFYEQYF.

V gene TRBV27 combines with J gene TRBJ2-7; D is possibly TRBD2 (6 bases). This CDR3 contains 16 residues. With 0 bases removed from V and 0 bases from J, the gap between germline ends came to 12 bases. Germline values: CDR1 MNHEY, CDR2 SMNVEV (reference sequence). This CDR3 is CASSLSSGAISYEQYF. The CDR3 DNA reads TGTGCCAGCAGTTTATCATCGGGAGCTATCTCCTACGAGCAGTACTTC.

The V gene is TRBV7-2, the J gene TRBJ1-6; weak D call: TRBD1 (6 bases). CDR3 length: 14 residues. Germline V gene data show CDR1 as SGHTA and CDR2 as FQGNSA. The V end lost 5 bases, the J end lost 10 bases, and 15 bases lay between the germline ends. This chain's CDR3 is CASSDSTGNSPLHF. The CDR3 nucleotides read TGTGCCAGCAGCGACTCTACAGGGAACTCACCCCTCCACTTT.